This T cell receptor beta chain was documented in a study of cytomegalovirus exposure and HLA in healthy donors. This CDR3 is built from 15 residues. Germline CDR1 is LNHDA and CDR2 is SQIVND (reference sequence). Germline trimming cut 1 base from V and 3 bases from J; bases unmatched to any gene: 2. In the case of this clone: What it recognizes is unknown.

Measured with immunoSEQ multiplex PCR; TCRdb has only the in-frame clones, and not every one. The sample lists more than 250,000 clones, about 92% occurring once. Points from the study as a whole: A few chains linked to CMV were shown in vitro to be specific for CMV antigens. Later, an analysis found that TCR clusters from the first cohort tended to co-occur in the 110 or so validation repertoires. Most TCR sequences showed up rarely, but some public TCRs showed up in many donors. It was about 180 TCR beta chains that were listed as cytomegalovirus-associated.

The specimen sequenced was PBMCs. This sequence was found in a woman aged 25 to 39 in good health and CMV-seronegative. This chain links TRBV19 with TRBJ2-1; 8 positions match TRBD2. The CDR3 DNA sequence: TGTGCCAGTAGTATAGGACTAGCGAGCTACAATGAGCAGTTCTTC. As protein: CASSIGLASYNEQFF. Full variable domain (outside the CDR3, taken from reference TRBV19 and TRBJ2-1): DGGITQSPKYLFRKEGQNVTLSCEQNLNHDAMYWYRQDPGQGLRLIYYSQIVNDFQKGDIAEGYSVSREKKESFPLTVTSAQKNPTAFYLCASSIGLASYNEQFFGPGTRLTVL.